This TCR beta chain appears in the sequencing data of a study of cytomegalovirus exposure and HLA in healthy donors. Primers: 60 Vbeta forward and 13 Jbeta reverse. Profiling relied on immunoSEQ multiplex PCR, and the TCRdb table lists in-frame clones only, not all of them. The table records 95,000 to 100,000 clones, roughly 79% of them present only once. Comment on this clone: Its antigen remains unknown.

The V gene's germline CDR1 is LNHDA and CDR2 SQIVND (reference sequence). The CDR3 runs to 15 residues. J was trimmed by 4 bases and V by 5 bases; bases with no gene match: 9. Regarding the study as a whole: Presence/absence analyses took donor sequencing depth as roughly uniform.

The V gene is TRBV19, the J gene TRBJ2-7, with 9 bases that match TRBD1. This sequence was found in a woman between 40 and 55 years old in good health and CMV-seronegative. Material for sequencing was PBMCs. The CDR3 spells CASSLRDRVAYEQYF. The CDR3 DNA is TGTGCCAGTAGTCTCCGGGACAGGGTAGCGTACGAGCAGTACTTC.